This TCR beta chain comes out of a study of T cell responses to AZD1222 COVID-19 vaccine. Trimming removed 5 bases at V and 8 bases at J, with 12 bases between. CDR1 is SEHNR and CDR2 is FQNEAQ in the germline V gene (reference sequence). The CDR3 spans 12 residues. TCRdb keeps only in-frame clones here, not all; method: immunoSEQ multiplex PCR. The table shows 200,000 to 250,000 clones, with approximately 94% occurring only once. This clonotype was obtained from an adult who received the MenACWY meningococcal vaccine as a control. This sequence joins TRBV7-9 and TRBJ1-1; D unclear. The sequences come from peripheral blood, collected 28 days after the second dose of the MenACWY control vaccine. CDR3: CASSPPGLEAFF. The CDR3 DNA follows: TGTGCCAGCAGCCCCCCCGGATTAGAAGCTTTCTTT.